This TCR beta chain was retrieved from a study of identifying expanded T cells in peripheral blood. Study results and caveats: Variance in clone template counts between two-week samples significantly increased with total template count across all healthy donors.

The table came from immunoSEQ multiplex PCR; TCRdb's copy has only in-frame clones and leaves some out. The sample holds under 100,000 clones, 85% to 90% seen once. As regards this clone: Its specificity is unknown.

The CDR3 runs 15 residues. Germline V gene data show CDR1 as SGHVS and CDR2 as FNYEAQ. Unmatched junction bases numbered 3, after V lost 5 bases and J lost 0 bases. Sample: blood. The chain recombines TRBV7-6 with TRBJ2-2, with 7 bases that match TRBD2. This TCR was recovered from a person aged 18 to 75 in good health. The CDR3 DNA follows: TGTGCCAGCAGCCCGGGACTAACGAACACCGGGGAGCTGTTTTTT. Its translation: CASSPGLTNTGELFF.